One and the same sample provided the 22 T cell receptor beta chains below, sequenced in a study of OX40 agonist ivuxolimab in advanced cancers. Here immunoSEQ multiplex PCR was the method, and the copy in TCRdb shows in-frame clones only, minus some. The sample has roughly 16,000 clones; less than 90% are singletons. Source: CD4+ or CD8+ T cells sorted from blood, taken in a trial of the OX40 agonist ivuxolimab. The receptors were sampled from an adult with an advanced solid tumor such as melanoma, head and neck, liver or kidney cancer.

This clone was recorded a few times. This chain connects TRBV12-5 to TRBJ2-1; D is uncertain. The CDR3 has 12 residues. The ends were cut back, 2 bases at V and 10 bases at J, with 9 bases in the middle. Germline CDR1 and CDR2: LGHNT and FRNRAP. This chain's CDR3 is CASGLLVGEQFF. CDR3 nucleotide sequence: TGTGCTAGTGGTTTGCTAGTCGGGGAGCAGTTCTTC.

The chain carries TRBV4-1 and TRBJ2-1; maybe TRBD1 (5 bases). CDR3 length equals 13 residues. CDR1 MGHRA and CDR2 YSYEKL come from the germline V gene. The V end was cut by 3 bases, the J end by 9 bases, with 12 bases between. The CDR3 bases are TGCGCCAGCAGCCAGACCCAGGGAAGTGAGCAGTTCTTC. Its translation is CASSQTQGSEQFF.

This chain links TRBV20-1 with TRBJ1-1; 8 bases map to TRBD1. Germline V gene sequence: CDR1 DFQATT, CDR2 SNEGSKA (reference sequence). J was trimmed by 8 bases and V by 7 bases; bases with no gene match: 6. The CDR3 extends over 11 amino acids. This chain's CDR3 is CSVYRDREAFF. CDR3 nucleotides: TGCAGTGTTTACCGGGACAGGGAAGCTTTCTTT.

The chain combines TRBV11-2 with TRBJ2-2; 7 bases agree with TRBD1. The CDR3 has 16 residues. With V trimmed by 2 bases and J by 3 bases, 6 bases remained unmatched. The germline gives CDR1 SGHAT, CDR2 FQNNGV. The CDR3 spells CASSLYRDRYTGELFF. The CDR3 DNA follows: TGTGCCAGCAGCTTATACCGGGACAGATACACCGGGGAGCTGTTTTTT.

The chain couples TRBV19 to TRBJ2-5; TRBD2 might be the D (6 bases). The CDR3 covers 13 residues. Germline V CDR1 and CDR2: LNHDA, SQIVND (reference sequence). The ends were cut back, 5 bases at V and 5 bases at J, with 12 bases in the middle. The CDR3 DNA follows: TGTGCCAGTAGTTTCGGGACTCGGGAGACCCAGTACTTC. It yields the protein CASSFGTRETQYF.

V gene TRBV19 combines with J gene TRBJ2-3; D remains unclear. This CDR3 has 12 amino acids. Germline-derived CDR1 and CDR2 are LNHDA and SQIVND (reference sequence). V was shortened by 5 bases and J by 6 bases, with 9 bases between the two germline ends. This chain's CDR3 is CASSPSTDTQYF. The CDR3 nucleotides are TGTGCCAGTAGTCCTAGTACGGATACGCAGTATTTT.

The chain recombines TRBV11-3 with TRBJ2-2; TRBD1 might be the D (6 bases). Looked up from germline, CDR1 is SGHNT and CDR2 is YENEEA. The V end lost 1 base, the J end lost 5 bases, and 11 bases lay between the germline ends. The CDR3 extends over 15 amino acids. CDR3 nucleotides: TGTGCCAGCAGCTTAGGGGGGCGAGAGACCGGGGAGCTGTTTTTT. Encoded protein: CASSLGGRETGELFF.

This clone was detected only once. V is TRBV2 and J is TRBJ2-3; D remains ambiguous. Per the germline V gene, CDR1 is SNHLY and CDR2 is FYNNEI. This CDR3 is built from 12 residues. V was shortened by 6 bases and J by 5 bases, with 9 bases between the two germline ends. CDR3 sequence: CASSAYRDTQYF. The CDR3 DNA reads TGTGCCAGCAGCGCCTACAGAGATACGCAGTATTTT.

The genes are TRBV6-1 and TRBJ2-1; 7 bases map to TRBD2. The CDR3 runs 15 residues. V lost 7 bases and J lost 5; bases outside the gene matches: 11. Germline loops: CDR1 MNHNS, CDR2 SASEGT. The DNA for the CDR3 is TGTGCCAGCAAAAAGTCAGCGGGGTCAGACAATGAGCAGTTCTTC. The encoded protein is CASKKSAGSDNEQFF.

J is TRBJ2-7 and V is TRBV2; 9 bases match TRBD2. The CDR3 contains 15 residues. After removal of 3 bases from V and 0 bases from J, the junction contained 3 bases not matched to a gene. Germline CDR1 and CDR2: SNHLY and FYNNEI. The CDR3 is CASSDASGASYEQYF. CDR3 DNA sequence: TGTGCCAGCAGTGACGCTAGCGGGGCCTCCTACGAGCAGTACTTC. Using reference TRBV2 and TRBJ2-7 for the parts outside the CDR3, the full variable domain is EPEVTQTPSHQVTQMGQEVILRCVPISNHLYFYWYRQILGQKVEFLVSFYNNEISEKSEIFDDQFSVERPDGSNFTLKIRSTKLEDSAMYFCASSDASGASYEQYFGPGTRLTVT.

This chain uses TRBV30 with TRBJ1-5, with a possible D match to TRBD1 (5 bases). This CDR3 has 14 residues. Germline-derived CDR1 and CDR2 are GTSNPN and SVGIG (reference sequence). Trimming took 5 bases from V and 4 from J, leaving 15 bases between them. The chain's CDR3 is CAWGIGGGNQPQHF. CDR3 nucleotides: TGTGCCTGGGGGATCGGGGGAGGGAATCAGCCCCAGCATTTT.

The sample holds a few counts of this clone. The chain carries TRBV4-1 and TRBJ2-1, with D perhaps matching TRBD2 (5 bases). Trimming took 3 bases from V and 7 from J, leaving 13 bases between them. The CDR3 sequence is 14 residues long. Germline-derived CDR1 and CDR2 are MGHRA and YSYEKL. The CDR3 bases are TGCGCCAGCAGCCATCCACCGTCGGGGAATGAGCAGTTCTTC. Protein product: CASSHPPSGNEQFF.

This clone was counted a few times. The chain employs TRBV7-8 and TRBJ1-6; 9 bases align to TRBD1. The CDR3 runs to 18 residues. J was trimmed by 10 bases and V by 3 bases; bases with no gene match: 16. From germline, CDR1 is SGHVS and CDR2 FQNEAQ. CDR3 sequence: CASSFPGQGRRTGSPLHF. Here the CDR3 DNA reads TGTGCCAGCAGCTTCCCGGGACAGGGTAGACGCACGGGATCACCCCTCCACTTT.

The CDR3 sequence: CASSLPQGADNQPQHF. CDR3 DNA: TGTGCCAGCAGTTTGCCTCAAGGGGCGGACAATCAGCCCCAGCATTTT. J is TRBJ1-5 and V is TRBV28; TRBD1 might be the D (5 bases). Germline values: CDR1 MDHEN, CDR2 SYDVKM. This CDR3 comprises 16 residues. V gave up 3 bases and J gave up 3 bases, with 15 bases separating them.

The count of this clone is one. This sequence joins TRBV19 and TRBJ2-4, with 13 nucleotides matching TRBD2. Per germline, CDR1 LNHDA and CDR2 SQIVND (reference sequence). This CDR3 comprises 19 residues. Trimming at V came to 5 bases and at J to 1 base, leaving 11 bases not matched to a gene. The CDR3 reads CASSAITGTSGTAKNIQYF. The CDR3 DNA follows: TGTGCCAGTAGTGCCATAACCGGGACTAGCGGGACGGCCAAAAACATTCAGTACTTC. The entire variable domain, with the rest obtained from reference TRBV19 and TRBJ2-4, is as follows: DGGITQSPKYLFRKEGQNVTLSCEQNLNHDAMYWYRQDPGQGLRLIYYSQIVNDFQKGDIAEGYSVSREKKESFPLTVTSAQKNPTAFYLCASSAITGTSGTAKNIQYFGAGTRLSVL.

The J gene is TRBJ1-2, the V gene TRBV19; TRBD1 is a possible D gene (5 bases). V lost 4 bases and J 7 bases, leaving 16 bases between the germline ends. In germline, CDR1 is LNHDA, CDR2 SQIVND (reference sequence). The CDR3 totals 14 residues. The CDR3 nucleotides read TGTGCCAGTAGTAAACTGACCGGGACCTCTGGCTACACCTTC. Translation: CASSKLTGTSGYTF.

The chain has TRBV18 and TRBJ2-7; D uncertain. With 4 bases removed from V and 0 bases from J, the gap between germline ends came to 10 bases. The CDR3 consists of 14 residues. The germline CDR1 and CDR2 sequences are KGHSH and LQKENI. The CDR3 is CASSRGRSSYEQYF. The DNA for the CDR3 is TGTGCCAGCTCACGGGGAAGGAGCTCCTACGAGCAGTACTTC.

The J gene is TRBJ2-7, the V gene TRBV7-8; 9 nucleotides line up with TRBD1. CDR3 size: 14 residues. With 4 bases clipped from V and 5 bases from J, the junction kept 6 bases outside the gene matches. The germline V gene encodes CDR1 SGHVS and CDR2 FQNEAQ. In DNA form, the CDR3 reads TGTGCCAGCAGCTCACGGACAGGGGCCCACGAGCAGTACTTC. Translation gives CASSSRTGAHEQYF.

The chain combines TRBV29-1 with TRBJ2-5; D is perhaps TRBD2 (6 bases). V lost 3 bases, J lost 5 bases, and 16 bases lay in between. Germline values: CDR1 SQVTM, CDR2 ANQGSEA. This CDR3 region has 14 residues. The CDR3 nucleotides read TGCAGCGTTGAGGAGGGACGGCCAGGGGAGACCCAGTACTTC. Translation gives CSVEEGRPGETQYF.

The V gene is TRBV5-1, the J gene TRBJ1-2; D remains ambiguous. The germline V and J ends were trimmed by 3 bases and 6 bases, with 12 bases remaining between them. This CDR3 is 13 amino acids long. Germline CDR1 SGHRS, CDR2 YFSETQ. In DNA form, the CDR3 reads TGCGCCAGCAGCTCCGGACGCGGAAATGGCTACACCTTC. It yields the protein CASSSGRGNGYTF.

This chain links TRBV27 with TRBJ2-3; D is possibly TRBD1 (5 bases). The CDR3 consists of 15 residues. Trimming took 2 bases from V and 0 from J, leaving 9 bases between them. Germline CDR1 is MNHEY and CDR2 is SMNVEV (reference sequence). This chain's CDR3 is CASSLEGVSTDTQYF. Written as DNA, the CDR3 is TGTGCCAGCAGTTTAGAAGGGGTTAGCACAGATACGCAGTATTTT.

The V and J genes are TRBV27 and TRBJ1-6; D is uncertain. Germline lookup yields CDR1 MNHEY and CDR2 SMNVEV (reference sequence). The CDR3 sequence is 12 residues long. Trimming pared 3 bases from V and 11 bases from J, leaving 8 bases between. CDR3 sequence (DNA): TGTGCCAGCAGTTTCCCGAGGGCACCCCTCCACTTT. Protein sequence: CASSFPRAPLHF.